This T cell receptor (beta chain) is from a study of human CD8 memory T cell subsets. Sequencing libraries of TCR beta were made by UMI-labeled 5' RACE. Following a re-call of the 5' RACE reads, TCRdb has one entry per CDR3 protein and lacks DNA. This sample carries about 17,000 distinct CDR3 sequences, with 5% to 6.5% going to the ten biggest clones. Concerning this clonotype itself: The antigen is unknown.

Study results and caveats: The Chao1 estimates suggested that precursor exhausted T cells were less diverse than stem-like memory T cells.

The clonotype originates from a human donor in good health. Sequencing was done on a sample of CD8+ stem-like memory T cells (TSCM and TCM) sorted from PBMCs. Noted subset: stem-like memory CD8 T cells (TSTEM), CCR7+ PD-1- TIGIT-.

The chain's CDR3 is CASSSRSGQSSPLHF. V usage is TRBV27 and J usage is TRBJ1-6; the D call from TCRdb, TRBD1, cannot be confirmed without DNA. This CDR3 contains 15 residues. Germline loops: CDR1 MNHEY, CDR2 SMNVEV (reference sequence).